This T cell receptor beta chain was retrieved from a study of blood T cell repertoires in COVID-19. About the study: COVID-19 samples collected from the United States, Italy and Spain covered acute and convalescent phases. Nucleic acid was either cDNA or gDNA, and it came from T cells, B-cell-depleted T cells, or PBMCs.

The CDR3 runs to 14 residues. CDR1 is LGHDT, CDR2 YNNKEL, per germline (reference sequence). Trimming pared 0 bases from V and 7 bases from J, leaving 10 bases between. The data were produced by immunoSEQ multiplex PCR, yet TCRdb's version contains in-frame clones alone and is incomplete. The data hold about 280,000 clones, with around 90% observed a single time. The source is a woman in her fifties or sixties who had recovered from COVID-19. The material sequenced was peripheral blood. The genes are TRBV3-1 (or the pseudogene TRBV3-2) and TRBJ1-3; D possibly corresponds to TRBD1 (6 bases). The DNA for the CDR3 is TGTGCCAGCAGCCAAGACACAGGGTGGAACACCATATATTTT. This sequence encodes CASSQDTGWNTIYF.